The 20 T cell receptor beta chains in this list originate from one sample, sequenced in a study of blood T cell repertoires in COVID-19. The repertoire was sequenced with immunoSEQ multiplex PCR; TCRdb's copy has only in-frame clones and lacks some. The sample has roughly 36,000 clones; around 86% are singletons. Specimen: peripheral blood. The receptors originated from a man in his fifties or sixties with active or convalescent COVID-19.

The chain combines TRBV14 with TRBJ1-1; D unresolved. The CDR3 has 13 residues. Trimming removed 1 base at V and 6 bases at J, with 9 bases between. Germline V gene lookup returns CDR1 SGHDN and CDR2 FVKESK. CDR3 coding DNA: TGTGCCAGCAGCCAAGTTGAACTTTCTGAAGCTTTCTTT. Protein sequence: CASSQVELSEAFF. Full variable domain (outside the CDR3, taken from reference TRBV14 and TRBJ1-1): EAGVTQFPSHSVIEKGQTVTLRCDPISGHDNLYWYRRVMGKEIKFLLHFVKESKQDESGMPNNRFLAERTGGTYSTLKVQPAELEDSGVYFCASSQVELSEAFFGQGTRLTVV.

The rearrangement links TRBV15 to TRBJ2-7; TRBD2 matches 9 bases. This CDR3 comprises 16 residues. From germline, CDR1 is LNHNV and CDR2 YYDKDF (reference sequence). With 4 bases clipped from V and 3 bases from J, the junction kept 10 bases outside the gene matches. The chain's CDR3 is CATSIGHSREGYEQYF. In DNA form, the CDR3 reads TGTGCCACCAGCATAGGACACTCGCGGGAGGGCTACGAGCAGTACTTC.

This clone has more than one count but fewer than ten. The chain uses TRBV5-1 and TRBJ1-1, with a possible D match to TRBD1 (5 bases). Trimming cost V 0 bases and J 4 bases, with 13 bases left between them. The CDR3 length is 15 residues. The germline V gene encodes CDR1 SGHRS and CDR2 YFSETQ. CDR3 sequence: CASSLDQAGGTEAFF. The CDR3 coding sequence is TGCGCCAGCAGCTTGGATCAGGCCGGGGGCACTGAAGCTTTCTTT.

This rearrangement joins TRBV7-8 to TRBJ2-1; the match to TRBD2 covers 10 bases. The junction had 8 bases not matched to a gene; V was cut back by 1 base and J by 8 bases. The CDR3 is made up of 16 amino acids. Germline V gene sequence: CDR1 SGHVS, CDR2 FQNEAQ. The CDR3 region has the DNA TGTGCCAGCAGCTTAGTTACTAGCGGGATCGATCATGAGCAGTTCTTC. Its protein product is CASSLVTSGIDHEQFF.

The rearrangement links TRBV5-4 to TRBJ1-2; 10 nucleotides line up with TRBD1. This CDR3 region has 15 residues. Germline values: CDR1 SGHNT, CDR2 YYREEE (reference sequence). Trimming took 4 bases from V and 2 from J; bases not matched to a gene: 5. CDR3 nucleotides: TGTGCCAGCAGCCTACCGGGACAGGGGAACTATGGCTACACCTTC. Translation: CASSLPGQGNYGYTF.

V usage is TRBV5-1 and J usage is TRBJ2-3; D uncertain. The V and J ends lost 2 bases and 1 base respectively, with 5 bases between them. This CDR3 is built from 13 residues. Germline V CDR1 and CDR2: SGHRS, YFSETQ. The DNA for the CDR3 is TGCGCCAGCAGCTTCCCGGGCACAGATACGCAGTATTTT. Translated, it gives CASSFPGTDTQYF.

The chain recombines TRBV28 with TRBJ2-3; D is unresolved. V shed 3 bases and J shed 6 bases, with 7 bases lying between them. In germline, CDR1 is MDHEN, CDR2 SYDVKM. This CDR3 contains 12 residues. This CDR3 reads CASSFGADTQYF. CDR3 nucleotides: TGTGCCAGCAGTTTTGGAGCGGATACGCAGTATTTT.

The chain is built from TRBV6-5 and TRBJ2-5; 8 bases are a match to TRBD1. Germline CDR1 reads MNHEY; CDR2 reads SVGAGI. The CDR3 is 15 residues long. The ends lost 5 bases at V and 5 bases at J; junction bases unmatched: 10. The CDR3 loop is CASSPLGQGAETQYF. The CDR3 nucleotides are TGTGCCAGCAGTCCCCTCGGACAGGGCGCGGAGACCCAGTACTTC.

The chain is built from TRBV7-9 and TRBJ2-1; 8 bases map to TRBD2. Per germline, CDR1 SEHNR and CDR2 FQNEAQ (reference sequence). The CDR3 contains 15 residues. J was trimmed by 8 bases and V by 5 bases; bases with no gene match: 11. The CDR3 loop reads CASSPWRGVGYEQFF. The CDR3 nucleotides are TGTGCCAGCAGCCCCTGGCGGGGGGTCGGCTATGAGCAGTTCTTC.

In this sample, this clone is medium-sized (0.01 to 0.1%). CDR3 in DNA: TGTGCCAGCAGCTCCCGGGACAGTGTTTTGGAGACCCAGTACTTC. Encoded protein: CASSSRDSVLETQYF. This sequence joins TRBV7-9 and TRBJ2-5; 7 bases line up with TRBD1. From germline, CDR1 is SEHNR and CDR2 FQNEAQ (reference sequence). V lost 4 bases and J lost 5; bases outside the gene matches: 10. The CDR3 loop spans 15 amino acids.

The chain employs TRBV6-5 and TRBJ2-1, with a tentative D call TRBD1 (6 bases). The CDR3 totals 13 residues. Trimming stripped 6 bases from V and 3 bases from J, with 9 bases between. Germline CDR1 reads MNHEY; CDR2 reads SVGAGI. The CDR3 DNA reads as TGTGCCAGCAGACTGGACAGCTACAATGAGCAGTTCTTC. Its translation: CASRLDSYNEQFF.

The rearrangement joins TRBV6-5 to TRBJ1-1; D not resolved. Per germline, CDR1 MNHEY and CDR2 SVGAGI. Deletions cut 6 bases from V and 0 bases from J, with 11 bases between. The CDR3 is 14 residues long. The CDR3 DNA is TGTGCCAGCAGCGCCGGGAGTATGAACACTGAAGCTTTCTTT. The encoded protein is CASSAGSMNTEAFF.

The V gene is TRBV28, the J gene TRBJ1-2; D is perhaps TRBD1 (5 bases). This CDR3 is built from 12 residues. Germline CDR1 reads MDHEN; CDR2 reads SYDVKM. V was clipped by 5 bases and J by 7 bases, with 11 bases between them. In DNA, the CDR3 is TGTGCCAGCAGTCGCGGGACGGTTGGCTACACCTTC. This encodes CASSRGTVGYTF.

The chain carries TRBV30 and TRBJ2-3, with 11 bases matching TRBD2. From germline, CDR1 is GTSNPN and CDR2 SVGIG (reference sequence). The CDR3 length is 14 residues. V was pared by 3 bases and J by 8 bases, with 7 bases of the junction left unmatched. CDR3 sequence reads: CAWRIAGGPPTQYF. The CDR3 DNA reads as TGTGCCTGGAGAATAGCGGGGGGGCCGCCTACGCAGTATTTT.

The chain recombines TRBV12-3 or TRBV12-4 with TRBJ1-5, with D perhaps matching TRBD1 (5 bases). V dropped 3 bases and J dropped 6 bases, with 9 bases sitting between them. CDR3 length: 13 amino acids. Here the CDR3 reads CASSLSGIQPQHF. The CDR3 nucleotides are TGTGCCAGCAGTTTGTCAGGGATTCAGCCCCAGCATTTT.

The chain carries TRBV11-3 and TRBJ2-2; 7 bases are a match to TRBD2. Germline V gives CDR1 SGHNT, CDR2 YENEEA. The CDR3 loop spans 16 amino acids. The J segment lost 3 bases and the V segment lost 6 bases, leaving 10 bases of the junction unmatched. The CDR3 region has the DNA TGTGCCAGCAGACTCAGAACGGGGGGAGACACCGGGGAGCTGTTTTTT. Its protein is CASRLRTGGDTGELFF.

The DNA for the CDR3 is TGTGCCACCAGTGTCTCGGGGTTTCAGCCCCAGCATTTT. This encodes CATSVSGFQPQHF. This rearrangement joins TRBV24-1 to TRBJ1-5, with no clear D. Germline CDR1 KGHDR, CDR2 SFDVKD. This CDR3 has 13 amino acids. Between the trimmed V and J ends, which lost 5 bases and 6 bases, there was a span of 10 bases.

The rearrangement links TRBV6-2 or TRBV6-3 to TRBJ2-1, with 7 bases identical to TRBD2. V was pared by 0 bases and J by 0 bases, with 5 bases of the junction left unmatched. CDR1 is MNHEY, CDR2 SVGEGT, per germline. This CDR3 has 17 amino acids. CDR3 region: CASSYSLAASSYNEQFF. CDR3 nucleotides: TGTGCCAGCAGTTACTCGCTAGCGGCGAGCTCCTACAATGAGCAGTTCTTC.

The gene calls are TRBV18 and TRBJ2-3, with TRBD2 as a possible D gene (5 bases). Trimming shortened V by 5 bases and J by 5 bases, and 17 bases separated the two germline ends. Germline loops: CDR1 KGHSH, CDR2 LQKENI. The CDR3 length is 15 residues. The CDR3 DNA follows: TGTGCCAGCTCAACCTCGGGAACCTTTGGAGATACGCAGTATTTT. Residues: CASSTSGTFGDTQYF.

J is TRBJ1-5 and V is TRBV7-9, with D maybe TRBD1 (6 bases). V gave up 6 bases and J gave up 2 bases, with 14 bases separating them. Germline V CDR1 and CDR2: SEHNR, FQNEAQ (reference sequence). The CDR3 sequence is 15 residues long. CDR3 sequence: CASSPRGGGNQPQHF. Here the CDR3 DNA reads TGTGCCAGCAGTCCTAGAGGGGGAGGCAATCAGCCCCAGCATTTT. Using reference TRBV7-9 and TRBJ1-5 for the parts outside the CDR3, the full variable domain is DTGVSQNPRHKITKRGQNVTFRCDPISEHNRLYWYRQTLGQGPEFLTYFQNEAQLEKSRLLSDRFSAERPKGSFSTLEIQRTEQGDSAMYLCASSPRGGGNQPQHFGDGTRLSIL.